This T cell receptor beta chain emerged from a study of cytomegalovirus exposure and HLA in healthy donors. This CDR3 contains 18 residues. The V gene lost 3 bases and the J gene lost 14 bases, with 29 bases spanning the gap. Germline CDR1 and CDR2: KGHSH and LQKENI. The PCR used 60 Vbeta and 13 Jbeta primers. Generated by immunoSEQ multiplex PCR, the TCRdb table keeps only in-frame clones and is missing some. The sample records roughly 70,000 clones, more than 60% being singletons. The origin of this receptor is a male donor in good health and CMV-seropositive. This rearrangement joins TRBV18 to TRBJ1-6; maybe TRBD1 (6 bases). Sequencing input: PBMCs. The CDR3 loop is CASSPRTVGRGALSSLHF. The CDR3 DNA is TGTGCCAGCTCACCGCGGACAGTCGGTCGGGGGGCACTTTCCTCCCTCCACTTT.